Presented here are 6 T cell receptor beta chains from one specimen sequenced in a study of T cell responses to AZD1222 COVID-19 vaccine. Using immunoSEQ multiplex PCR, the repertoire was profiled, and TCRdb retains in-frame clones only, with some absent. The table includes tens of thousands of clones, 80% to 90% detected once. The sample consisted of peripheral blood, taken 28 days after the second AZD1222 dose. The receptors originated from an adult who received the AZD1222 COVID-19 vaccine.

The genes are TRBV4-3 and TRBJ2-7, with a weak D call TRBD2 (6 bases). The CDR3 totals 13 residues. V was cut by 4 bases and J by 6 bases, with 13 bases left in between. Per germline, CDR1 LGHNA and CDR2 YSLEER. CDR3 loop: CASSRGRDSEQYF. DNA for the CDR3: TGCGCCAGCAGCCGCGGGCGGGACTCCGAGCAGTACTTC.

The sample holds one count of this clone. The rearrangement joins TRBV29-1 to TRBJ1-2; 9 bases align to TRBD1. Germline assignment: CDR1 SQVTM and CDR2 ANQGSEA. This CDR3 region has 15 residues. The ends lost 4 bases at V and 1 base at J; junction bases unmatched: 7. The CDR3 DNA is TGCAGCGTTGCCCCCCGGACAGGGGTTAACTATGGCTACACCTTC. It codes for CSVAPRTGVNYGYTF. Looking up the rest from reference TRBV29-1 and TRBJ1-2 gives the full variable domain: SAVISQKPSRDICQRGTSLTIQCQVDSQVTMMFWYRQQPGQSLTLIATANQGSEATYESGFVIDKFPISRPNLTFSTLTVSNMSPEDSSIYLCSVAPRTGVNYGYTFGSGTRLTVV.

This clone was picked up a small number of times. The V call is TRBV19, the J call TRBJ1-5; 8 nucleotides match TRBD1. The CDR3 covers 13 residues. Germline assignment: CDR1 LNHDA and CDR2 SQIVND (reference sequence). The V and J ends lost 10 bases and 5 bases, in that order; junction bases with no gene match: 7. CDR3 amino acids: CATRTGIDQPQHF. For the CDR3, the DNA is TGTGCCACTCGGACAGGGATTGATCAGCCCCAGCATTTT.

The chain couples TRBV4-2 to TRBJ1-3; 9 nucleotides align to TRBD1. The CDR3 extends over 16 amino acids. CDR1 is LGHNA, CDR2 YNFKEQ, per germline. Trimming removed 2 bases from V and 7 bases from J; junction bases left unmatched: 9. CDR3 region: CASSQLGDRERNTIYF. CDR3 coding DNA: TGTGCCAGCAGCCAACTCGGGGACAGGGAAAGGAACACCATATATTTT.

The chain joins TRBV6-5 to TRBJ1-3, with no clear D. Germline loops: CDR1 MNHEY, CDR2 SVGAGI. Trimming pared 9 bases from V and 0 bases from J, leaving 12 bases between. The CDR3 runs to 14 residues. The CDR3: CASLPIRSGNTIYF. DNA for the CDR3: TGTGCCAGTCTTCCCATTCGCTCTGGAAACACCATATATTTT.

This chain uses TRBV20-1 with TRBJ1-2; D unclear. Germline V gene sequence: CDR1 DFQATT, CDR2 SNEGSKA (reference sequence). The CDR3 length is 8 residues. CDR3 residues: CTPHGYTF. In DNA form, the CDR3 reads TGCACCCCCCATGGCTACACCTTC.